These 10 T cell receptor beta chains came from one sample sequenced in a study of blood T cell repertoires in COVID-19. The data were produced by immunoSEQ multiplex PCR, yet TCRdb's version contains in-frame clones alone and is incomplete. The table includes 200,000 to 300,000 clones, 85% detected once. The specimen sequenced was PBMCs or T cells enriched from blood (not recorded which). These receptors all stem from a woman aged 45 to 65 with acute COVID-19.

This chain uses TRBV5-5 with TRBJ1-5; D call uncertain. Germline V CDR1 and CDR2: SGHKS, YYEKEE (reference sequence). This CDR3 contains 16 residues. Trimming left V 0 bases short and J 0 bases short, with 10 bases between. The CDR3 sequence: CASSLEQRNSNQPQHF. The CDR3 bases are TGTGCCAGCAGCTTGGAACAAAGAAATAGCAATCAGCCCCAGCATTTT. The variable domain in full, with the rest retrieved from reference TRBV5-5 and TRBJ1-5, is DAGVTQSPTHLIKTRGQQVTLRCSPISGHKSVSWYQQVLGQGPQFIFQYYEKEERGRGNFPDRFSARQFPNYSSELNVNALLLGDSALYLCASSLEQRNSNQPQHFGDGTRLSIL.

V gene TRBV11-2 combines with J gene TRBJ1-5; D gene ambiguous. V lost 0 bases and J lost 7, with 7 bases in between. Germline V CDR1 and CDR2: SGHAT, FQNNGV. The CDR3 is made up of 13 amino acids. CDR3 nucleotide sequence: TGTGCCAGCAGCTTAGACCGGGAGCAGCCCCAGCATTTT. This gives the protein CASSLDREQPQHF.

This chain links TRBV6-5 with TRBJ1-5, with D perhaps matching TRBD1 (6 bases). The CDR3 is made up of 15 amino acids. V gave up 6 bases and J gave up 0 bases, with 12 bases separating them. Germline V CDR1 and CDR2: MNHEY, SVGAGI. The CDR3 is CASSRGQISNQPQHF. The DNA of the CDR3 is TGTGCCAGCAGCCGCGGACAGATTAGCAATCAGCCCCAGCATTTT.

The chain recombines TRBV7-9 with TRBJ2-3; D ambiguous. The CDR3 length is 13 residues. Germline V CDR1 and CDR2: SEHNR, FQNEAQ (reference sequence). Trimming took 3 bases from V and 0 from J, leaving 4 bases between them. DNA for the CDR3: TGTGCCAGCAGCTTCCTAAGCACAGATACGCAGTATTTT. Encoded protein: CASSFLSTDTQYF.

The chain has TRBV9 and TRBJ2-1; the match to TRBD2 covers 8 bases. J lost 10 bases, V lost 2 bases, and 8 bases had no gene match. CDR1 is SGDLS, CDR2 YYNGEE, per germline. CDR3 size: 14 residues. This CDR3 is CASSVGAGALEQFF. The CDR3 nucleotides read TGTGCCAGCAGCGTGGGAGCGGGGGCCCTCGAGCAGTTCTTC.

The CDR3 sequence: CASSLLAVQETQYF. The CDR3 DNA is TGTGCCAGCAGCTTACTAGCGGTACAAGAGACCCAGTACTTC. V is TRBV5-5 and J is TRBJ2-5; 8 bases are shared with TRBD2. V lost 2 bases and J lost 2; bases outside the gene matches: 2. CDR1 is SGHKS, CDR2 YYEKEE, per germline (reference sequence). The CDR3 covers 14 residues.

This chain links TRBV18 with TRBJ2-7, with 7 bases matching TRBD1. The trim removed 8 bases at V and 7 bases at J, leaving 5 bases unmatched. The germline V gene encodes CDR1 KGHSH and CDR2 LQKENI. The length of the CDR3 is 11 residues. CDR3 protein: CASTNRGEQYF. The CDR3 region has the DNA TGTGCCAGCACAAACAGGGGAGAGCAGTACTTC.

The chain carries TRBV30 and TRBJ1-2; TRBD1 agrees at 9 bases. CDR1 is GTSNPN, CDR2 SVGIG, per germline (reference sequence). The CDR3 runs 13 residues. Trimming cost V 5 bases and J 8 bases; bases outside gene matches: 9. CDR3 nucleotide sequence: TGTGCCTGGGGGACAGGGCTCACCTCGGGCTACACCTTC. As protein: CAWGTGLTSGYTF.

CDR3 DNA sequence: TGCGCCAGCAGCCAAGGGAACCCTTGGAGGGGCTCGTTGGCCGAGCAGTACTTC. Amino acids: CASSQGNPWRGSLAEQYF. The V and J genes are TRBV4-3 and TRBJ2-7, with a possible D match to TRBD2 (6 bases). Deletions cut 1 base from V and 6 bases from J, with 25 bases between. CDR1 and CDR2 from the germline V gene are LGHNA and YSLEER. This CDR3 has 18 amino acids.

This clone was counted many times. This rearrangement joins TRBV27 to TRBJ1-1, with 8 bases aligning to TRBD1. The germline gives CDR1 MNHEY, CDR2 SMNVEV (reference sequence). V gave up 7 bases and J gave up 4 bases; unmatched junction bases: 8. The CDR3 loop spans 14 amino acids. Here the CDR3 reads CASTIGQGSTEAFF. CDR3 sequence (DNA): TGTGCCAGCACCATAGGACAGGGTAGCACTGAAGCTTTCTTT.